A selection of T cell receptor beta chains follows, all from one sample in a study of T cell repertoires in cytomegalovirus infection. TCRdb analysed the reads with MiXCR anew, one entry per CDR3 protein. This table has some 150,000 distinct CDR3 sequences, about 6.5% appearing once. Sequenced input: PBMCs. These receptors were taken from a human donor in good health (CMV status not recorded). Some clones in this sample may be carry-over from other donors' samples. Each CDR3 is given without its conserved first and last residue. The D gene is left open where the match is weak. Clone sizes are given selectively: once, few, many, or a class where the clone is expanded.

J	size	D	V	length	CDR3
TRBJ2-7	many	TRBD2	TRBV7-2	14	ASSLGLAGEGYEQY
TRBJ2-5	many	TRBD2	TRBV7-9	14	ASSPRISGVQETQY
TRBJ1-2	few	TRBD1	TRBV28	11	ASRTDRGPRYT
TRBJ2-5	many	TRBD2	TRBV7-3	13	ASSLGAGGQETQY
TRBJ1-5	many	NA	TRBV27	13	ASSPQGRENQPQH
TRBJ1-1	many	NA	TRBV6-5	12	ASRRGVMNTEAF
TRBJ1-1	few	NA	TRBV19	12	ASSPRGGFAEAF
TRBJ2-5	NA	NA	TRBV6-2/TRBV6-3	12	ASTEGGFQETQY
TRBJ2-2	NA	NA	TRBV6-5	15	ASSYRRGRLSTGEQF
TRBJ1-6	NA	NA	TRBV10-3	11	AISEDAGSPLH
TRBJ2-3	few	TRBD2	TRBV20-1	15	SARDGASGESTDTQY
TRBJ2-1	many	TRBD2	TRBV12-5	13	ASGRTSASYNEQF
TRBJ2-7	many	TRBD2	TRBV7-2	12	ASSLTSGAYEQY
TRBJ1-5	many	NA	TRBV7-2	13	ASSLNSAGNQPQH
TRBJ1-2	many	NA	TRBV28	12	ASRKQGPNYGYT
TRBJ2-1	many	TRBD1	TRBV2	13	ASRPDRGSYNEQF
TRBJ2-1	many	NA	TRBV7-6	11	ASSLQRYNEQF
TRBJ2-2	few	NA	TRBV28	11	ASSTADTGELF
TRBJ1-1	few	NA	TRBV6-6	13	ASSYPGRLNTEAF
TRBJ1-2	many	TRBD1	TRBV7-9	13	ASSSEQGLPYGYT
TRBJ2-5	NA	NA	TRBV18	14	ASSPQRGRVKETQY
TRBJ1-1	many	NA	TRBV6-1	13	ASSLSPGQYTEAF
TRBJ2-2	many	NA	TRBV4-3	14	ASSQRAPPHTGELF
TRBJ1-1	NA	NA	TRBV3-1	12	ASSPRGASTEAF
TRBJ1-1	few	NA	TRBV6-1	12	ASSEQNMNTEAF
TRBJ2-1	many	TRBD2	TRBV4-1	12	ASSAGTTYNEQF
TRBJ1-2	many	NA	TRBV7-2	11	ASNPGSFYGYT
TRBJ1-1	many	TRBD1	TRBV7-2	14	ASSLVGRGLGTEAF
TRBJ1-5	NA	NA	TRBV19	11	ASSPTTNQPQH
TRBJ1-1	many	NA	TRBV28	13	ASTGTPLGNTEAF
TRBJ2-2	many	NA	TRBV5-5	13	ASSLVGAHTGELF
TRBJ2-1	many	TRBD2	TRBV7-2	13	ASSTAILAGFEQF
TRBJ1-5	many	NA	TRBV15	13	ATSRDRGRNQPQH
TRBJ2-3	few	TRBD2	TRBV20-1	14	SADLGLAGGRDTQY
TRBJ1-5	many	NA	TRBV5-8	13	ASSLDGMSNQPQH
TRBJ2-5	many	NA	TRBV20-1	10	SAIPQQETQY
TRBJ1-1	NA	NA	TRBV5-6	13	ASSFVGRKGSEAF
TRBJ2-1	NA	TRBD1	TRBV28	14	ASSPRQGFGNNEQF
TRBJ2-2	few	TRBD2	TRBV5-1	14	ASSFGLAGGVGELF
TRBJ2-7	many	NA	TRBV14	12	ASSLALTAREQY
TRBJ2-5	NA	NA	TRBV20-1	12	SARRAGLQETQY
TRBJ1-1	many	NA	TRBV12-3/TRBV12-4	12	ASSPGQVNTEAF
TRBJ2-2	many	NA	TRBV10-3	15	AISESRGPLDTGELF